The T cell receptor (beta chain) under discussion was sequenced for a study of identical twins (dated by TCRdb to about 2016). For the wider study: To test whether fetal clonotypes persist, this study deep-sequenced TCR alpha and beta repertoires from monozygotic twins, from unrelated adults of various ages, and from cord blood. Replicate twin experiments were performed at different times using different library preparation protocols to rule out contamination. General study outcomes and caveats: Fewer insertions were carried by abundant cord blood beta clonotypes; a weaker similar trend was observed in young adult naive repertoires, while no such trend was observed in memory repertoires. Zero-insertion analyses could be partly confounded by invariant T cells such as MAIT and iNKT, although diverse VJ usage argued against such confounding for most clonotypes. The excess sharing between twins in beta out-of-frame sequences was weaker because fewer shared sequences reduced the signal-to-noise ratio. In monozygotic twins, recombination models systematically underestimated out-of-frame TCR alpha sharing, but the models matched the sharing seen between unrelated individuals. Because the same donors could not be followed over many years, the conclusions depended on cross-sectional statistical analysis. Compared with coincidental sharing between unrelated individuals, out-of-frame TCR alpha sequences shared between twins had an excess of sequences with low generation probability.

All donors were healthy Caucasians. The twin cohort consisted of three pairs of female monozygotic twins, all aged roughly 18 to 29 years. CD4+ and CD8+ T cell populations were isolated with positive isolation kits from Invitrogen. This clonotype was counted between two and nine times. Its antigen is not yet known. Base quality data are lacking; no much larger clone is found one base away. The CDR3 measures 17 amino acids from cysteine to phenylalanine. Of all the DNA, just the CDR3 is kept, 51 bases in frame from base 1. V loses 4 bases at its end and J loses 5 bases; junction bases beyond the gene matches: 12. The germline V gene provides CDR1 SGHTA and CDR2 FQGNSA. Library preparation employed 5' RACE. The sequencing machine was an Illumina HiSeq 2000. Template switching added a universal primer binding site, and the final cDNA carried a unique molecular identifier that allowed TCR cDNA molecules to be counted accurately. Specific primers in the conserved constant-segment region were used to synthesize first-strand cDNA for TCR alpha and beta chains. To control for contamination, each cDNA library was double barcoded with a SMART-Mk sample barcode plus Illumina barcodes. TruSeq adapter sequences along with Illumina sample barcodes were introduced in two successive PCR steps. The Illumina HiSeq platform was used with custom primers to sequence TCR alpha and beta cDNA libraries. Per the authors' processing: Unique molecular identifiers were extracted from raw reads with MiGEC, and CDR3 positions were determined with MiXCR. For each individual, recombination models were inferred using an EM algorithm with the repgenHMM and IGoR tools. The analysis of shared clonotypes was done with the tcR package in R, with sharing normalized by the product of cloneset sizes. Out-of-frame nonproductive sequences were analyzed to study raw recombination free of thymic and clonal selection effects. The raw public data were reprocessed by TCRdb itself: fastp quality trimming at Q25, MiXCR clonotype calling, in-frame beta chains only. Rows with one shared CDR3 protein collapse into an entry with the most common genes and DNA. TCRdb's processing, not the study's, gives the V and J calls here. This sample holds about 190,000 distinct CDR3 sequences; more than 15% were observed only once. Over 35% of the sample comes from the top ten.

The sample was also linked to a second study, of T cells expressing NK-cell markers. As the second publication notes: In sorted CD3+CD56+NKG2C+, CD3+CD56+NKG2C- and CD3+CD56-NKG2C+ T-cell subsets from about 8 donors, TCR beta-chain repertoires were profiled. Among the eight sequenced donors, seven were HCMV-seropositive and one was HCMV-seronegative. In several experiments an anti-gammadeltaTCR antibody was added to restrict sorting to alphabetaTCR-expressing T cells. In six donors, the dominant CD3+CD56+NKG2C+ clonotypes ranked among the top 10 CD8+ clonotypes, making up about 1.0-7.5% of CD8+ T cells. Those dominant clonotypes were again the most abundant among CD3+CD56-NKG2C+ cells in a handful of donors, at about 25-65%. Whether the expanded NKG2C-expressing T cell clones were specific for HCMV antigens was left unclear. The eight sequenced donors were randomly selected healthy volunteers, three men and five women. HCMV serostatus was determined by detecting HCMV-specific IgG in serum with a commercial ELISA kit. MIGEC handled demultiplexing of the reads and grouping by UMI, while MiTCR was used to assemble and quantify clonotypes. Only TCR cDNA sequences supported by at least two reads were kept to exclude erroneous sequences. Downstream repertoire analysis used the tcR package, and clonotypes were matched across fractions by CDR3 nucleotide sequence plus V segment. Antigen specificity was annotated against VDJdb with VDJmatch, allowing one amino acid substitution in CDR3.

The origin of this receptor is a woman under 30 in good health. Sequencing was carried out using CD8+ T cells sorted from blood. The rearranged chain carries TRBV7-2 and TRBJ2-1; 9 middle bases align to TRBD1. The nucleotides are TGTGCCAGCAGCTGGGGACAGGGATTTTTAGAGGACAATGAGCAGTTCTTC. The translation is CASSWGQGFLEDNEQFF.